One and the same sample provided the 24 T cell receptor beta chains below, sequenced in a study of blood T cell repertoires in COVID-19. Data came from immunoSEQ multiplex PCR; TCRdb stores just in-frame clones and leaves some out. Of under 200,000 clones listed, about 85% are singletons. Sequenced sample: peripheral blood. These receptors were obtained from an older woman with COVID-19, enrolled during active disease.

V gene TRBV29-1 combines with J gene TRBJ2-3; weak D call: TRBD1 (6 bases). This CDR3 comprises 14 residues. Trimming left V 7 bases short and J 1 base short, with 15 bases between. Germline V gene sequence: CDR1 SQVTM, CDR2 ANQGSEA. The CDR3 is CSASTGHRTDTQYF. DNA for the CDR3: TGCAGCGCTTCAACGGGACACCGCACAGATACGCAGTATTTT.

This clone came up a few times. This chain uses TRBV29-1 with TRBJ1-3; 10 bases are shared with TRBD1. V trimming: 0 bases; J trimming: 1 base; junction bases outside the gene matches: 6. This CDR3 has 17 residues. Germline CDR1 SQVTM, CDR2 ANQGSEA. The CDR3 protein is CSVEEFRDRGSGNTIYF. The CDR3 nucleotides are TGCAGCGTTGAAGAATTCCGGGACAGGGGATCTGGAAACACCATATATTTT.

This clone appeared a few times. This chain connects TRBV5-1 to TRBJ2-7; 7 positions match TRBD1. The CDR3 is 14 amino acids. J was trimmed by 6 bases and V by 0 bases; bases with no gene match: 6. Germline V gene data show CDR1 as SGHRS and CDR2 as YFSETQ. CDR3 nucleotide sequence: TGCGCCAGCAGCTTGGATAGGGGGCTTCGCGAGCAGTACGTC. It is translated as CASSLDRGLREQYV.

Regarding this clone: One end of the junction fails to match germline, which may point to a read error. The chain links TRBV7-2 to TRBJ2-2; perhaps TRBD1 as D (5 bases). This CDR3 has 13 residues. Germline-derived CDR1 and CDR2 are SGHTA and FQGNSA. The CDR3 loop reads CASSLARAGELFF. The CDR3 DNA is TGTGCCAGCAGTTTAGCCAGGGCCGGGGAGCTGTTTTTT. The full variable domain, completed using reference TRBV7-2 and TRBJ2-2, is GAGVSQSPSNKVTEKGKDVELRCDPISGHTALYWYRQSLGQGLEFLIYFQGNSAPDKSGLPSDRFSAERTGGSVSTLTIQRTQQEDSAVYLCASSLARAGELFFGEGSRLTVL.

The chain has TRBV14 and TRBJ1-1, with 7 positions matching TRBD1. Trimming cost V 0 bases and J 4 bases; bases outside gene matches: 8. The CDR3 loop spans 16 amino acids. CDR1 SGHDN and CDR2 FVKESK come from the germline V gene. Here the CDR3 DNA reads TGTGCCAGCAGCCAAGATTCCCGGGCAGGGGGCACTGAAGCTTTCTTT. Its protein product is CASSQDSRAGGTEAFF.

The V call is TRBV12-3 or TRBV12-4, the J call TRBJ1-2, with TRBD1 as a possible D gene (5 bases). This CDR3 has 11 amino acids. Trimming left V 5 bases short and J 13 bases short, with 14 bases between. The CDR3, as DNA: TGTGCCAGCAGTAAGGGGTTGCGAGGCACCTTC. This codes for CASSKGLRGTF.

V usage is TRBV30 and J usage is TRBJ2-3; the D gene is possibly TRBD2 (7 bases). Germline V gene sequence: CDR1 GTSNPN, CDR2 SVGIG (reference sequence). V gave up 3 bases and J gave up 2 bases, with 12 bases separating them. The CDR3 is 14 residues long. CDR3 sequence: CAWRVRGATDTQYF. The CDR3 DNA sequence: TGTGCCTGGAGGGTCCGGGGGGCCACAGATACGCAGTATTTT.

For this clone: The sample has other DNA sequences that encode this CDR3 too. This sequence joins TRBV12-3 or TRBV12-4 and TRBJ1-1, with D possibly TRBD1 on 5 matching bases. The V gene lost 2 bases and the J gene lost 2 bases, with 6 bases spanning the gap. The length of the CDR3 is 13 residues. The CDR3 nucleotides are TGTGCCAGCAGTTTAAGGGGCAACACTGAAGCTTTCTTT. It encodes CASSLRGNTEAFF.

This chain uses TRBV24-1 with TRBJ1-1, with a tentative D call TRBD1 (5 bases). Trimming shortened V by 9 bases and J by 4 bases, and 17 bases separated the two germline ends. The CDR3 length is 14 residues. Germline V gives CDR1 KGHDR, CDR2 SFDVKD. The CDR3 DNA reads TGTGCCACCGGGGGGGATGGGGCCAGCACTGAAGCTTTCTTT. Amino acids: CATGGDGASTEAFF.

As to this clone: Its ends do not fully match the called genes, so a read error is possible. The chain employs TRBV2 and TRBJ1-4; no reliable D call. The CDR3 contains 13 residues. Germline-derived CDR1 and CDR2 are SNHLY and FYNNEI. In DNA, the CDR3 is TGTGCCAGCAGTGCGGGTACTAAGGAAAAACTGTTTTTT. This translates into CASSAGTKEKLFF. Variable domain in full (rest from reference TRBV2 and TRBJ1-4): EPEVTQTPSHQVTQMGQEVILRCVPISNHLYFYWYRQILGQKVEFLVSFYNNEISEKSEIFDDQFSVERPDGSNFTLKIRSTKLEDSAMYFCASSAGTKEKLFFGSGTQLSVL.

This chain links TRBV30 with TRBJ2-1; 7 bases match TRBD1. CDR3 length: 15 amino acids. The J segment lost 0 bases and the V segment lost 1 base, leaving 3 bases of the junction unmatched. Germline values: CDR1 GTSNPN, CDR2 SVGIG (reference sequence). In nucleotides, the CDR3 is TGTGCCTGGAGTGGGGACAGAAACTCCTACAATGAGCAGTTCTTC. It codes for CAWSGDRNSYNEQFF.

This clone has a handful of counts. V is TRBV6-6 and J is TRBJ1-5, with D possibly being TRBD1 (6 bases). Trimming pared 10 bases from V and 3 bases from J, leaving 13 bases between. The CDR3 is 13 amino acids. Germline CDR1 and CDR2: MNHNY and SVGAGI (reference sequence). CDR3 residues: CATTQGLNQPQHF. In DNA, the CDR3 is TGTGCCACGACCCAGGGGCTCAATCAGCCCCAGCATTTT.

V and J are TRBV4-2 and TRBJ1-1; 9 bases agree with TRBD1. This CDR3 has 16 amino acids. V shed 4 bases, J shed 0 bases, and the junction held 6 bases outside the gene matches. Germline V gives CDR1 LGHNA, CDR2 YNFKEQ. The CDR3 reads CASSPDRGGMNTEAFF. The CDR3, as DNA: TGTGCCAGCAGCCCGGACAGGGGCGGTATGAACACTGAAGCTTTCTTT.

The rearrangement uses TRBV6-5 and TRBJ1-6; no clear D gene. The germline CDR1 and CDR2 sequences are MNHEY and SVGAGI. V was cut by 10 bases and J by 11 bases, with 18 bases left in between. This CDR3 has 13 amino acids. The CDR3 sequence is CATTSAAVTPLHF. The CDR3 coding sequence is TGTGCCACTACAAGTGCGGCTGTGACACCCCTCCACTTT.

The chain couples TRBV7-6 to TRBJ1-4; TRBD1 matches 7 bases. The CDR3 runs 15 residues. V lost 5 bases, J lost 5 bases, and 8 bases stayed unmatched. In germline, CDR1 is SGHVS, CDR2 FNYEAQ. CDR3 region: CASSASGTENEKLFF. The CDR3 coding sequence is TGTGCCAGCAGCGCCTCCGGGACAGAAAATGAAAAACTGTTTTTT.

This chain connects TRBV7-6 to TRBJ1-3; tentative D call: TRBD1 (5 bases). CDR3 length: 14 amino acids. Per germline, CDR1 SGHVS and CDR2 FNYEAQ. Trimming cost V 5 bases and J 0 bases, with 8 bases left between them. The CDR3 reads CASSPGNSGNTIYF. Written as DNA, the CDR3 is TGTGCCAGCAGCCCAGGGAACTCTGGAAACACCATATATTTT.

Regarding this clone: The sample holds other DNA sequences that translate to the same CDR3. The chain employs TRBV5-1 and TRBJ2-5; a weak D match, TRBD2 (6 bases). Germline values: CDR1 SGHRS, CDR2 YFSETQ. This CDR3 is built from 14 residues. Trimming cost V 0 bases and J 3 bases, with 9 bases left between them. The CDR3 here is CASSLGPGEETQYF. In nucleotides, the CDR3 is TGCGCCAGCAGCTTGGGACCGGGAGAAGAGACCCAGTACTTC.

The CDR3 protein is CASSPRVAGNSGANVLTF. The CDR3 DNA is TGTGCCAGCAGCCCCCGGGTAGCGGGGAACTCTGGGGCCAACGTCCTGACTTTC. This rearrangement joins TRBV3-1 (or the pseudogene TRBV3-2) to TRBJ2-6; 8 bases match TRBD2. Germline CDR1 is LGHDT and CDR2 is YNNKEL (reference sequence). V lost 4 bases, J lost 0 bases, and 8 bases stayed unmatched. The CDR3 spans 18 residues.

V gene TRBV6-6 combines with J gene TRBJ2-1, with 11 nucleotides matching TRBD2. Germline lookup yields CDR1 MNHNY and CDR2 SVGAGI (reference sequence). V lost 5 bases to trimming and J lost 0 bases; unmatched junction nucleotides: 15. This CDR3 spans 20 amino acids. CDR3 in amino acids: CASSPAPGLAAFSSYNEQFF. CDR3 sequence (DNA): TGTGCCAGCAGTCCCGCCCCGGGACTAGCGGCTTTTAGCTCCTACAATGAGCAGTTCTTC.

This clone was picked up a small number of times. The chain has TRBV6-5 and TRBJ1-4; D ambiguous. Germline CDR1 and CDR2: MNHEY and SVGAGI. V was pared by 4 bases and J by 5 bases, with 14 bases between. The CDR3 has 15 residues. The CDR3 nucleotides are TGTGCCAGCAGTTCCCAAGGAGGCTTAAATGAAAAACTGTTTTTT. Encoded protein: CASSSQGGLNEKLFF.

This clone appeared once. This rearrangement joins TRBV7-2 to TRBJ2-7; D is perhaps TRBD1 (6 bases). The ends were cut back, 5 bases at V and 3 bases at J, with 11 bases in the middle. Germline CDR1 reads SGHTA; CDR2 reads FQGNSA. The CDR3 contains 13 residues. The CDR3 nucleotides are TGTGCCAGCAGCCAAAGGGGGAGCTACGAGCAGTACTTC. It specifies CASSQRGSYEQYF.

The V call is TRBV7-2, the J call TRBJ1-1; D is ambiguous. Germline CDR1 is SGHTA and CDR2 is FQGNSA. The CDR3 totals 15 residues. Trimming shortened V by 3 bases and J by 4 bases, and 15 bases separated the two germline ends. This CDR3 is CASSFGGPRGTEAFF. In nucleotides, the CDR3 is TGTGCCAGCAGCTTTGGAGGTCCACGAGGCACTGAAGCTTTCTTT.

The chain combines TRBV9 with TRBJ2-1; the match to TRBD1 covers 8 bases. The germline V gene has CDR1 SGDLS and CDR2 YYNGEE. Trimming removed 4 bases from V and 9 bases from J; junction bases left unmatched: 12. This CDR3 comprises 15 residues. The CDR3 loop is CASSPRTGSKSEQFF. In nucleotides, the CDR3 is TGTGCCAGCAGCCCCCGGACAGGGTCAAAGTCTGAGCAGTTCTTC. The variable domain in full, with the rest retrieved from reference TRBV9 and TRBJ2-1, is DSGVTQTPKHLITATGQRVTLRCSPRSGDLSVYWYQQSLDQGLQFLIQYYNGEERAKGNILERFSAQQFPDLHSELNLSSLELGDSALYFCASSPRTGSKSEQFFGPGTRLTVL.

The rearrangement links TRBV19 to TRBJ1-5; no reliable D call. Trimming stripped 1 base from V and 1 base from J, with 8 bases between. In germline, CDR1 is LNHDA, CDR2 SQIVND (reference sequence). The length of the CDR3 is 15 residues. As DNA, the CDR3 is TGTGCCAGTAGTATAGGAGGGCTGAGCAATCAGCCCCAGCATTTT. Translating gives CASSIGGLSNQPQHF.